This T cell receptor beta chain emerged from a study of T cell clones after liver transplantation. The overall study: Liver transplant recipients had immunosuppression withdrawal attempted within 2 years. Three of eight recipients were HCV-positive; others had non-autoimmune, non-viral indications. Post-transplant blood was tracked for graft-donor-reactive T cell clones identified in a pre-transplant mixed lymphocyte reaction.

This clone was seen only a few times. Clones were read by immunoSEQ multiplex PCR, and TCRdb kept only the in-frame ones, dropping some. The data contain approximately 70,000 clones, roughly 80% of them seen just once; the ten biggest clones take up around 2.2%. This receptor was identified in a human patient who received a liver transplant. Some T cells may arise from the graft donor. The sequenced sample was CD4+ T cells from blood, obtained around 50 months after liver transplant.

CDR3 bases: TGTGCCAGCAGCGTAGAGACAGGCGGGTCACCCCTCCACTTT. Protein: CASSVETGGSPLHF. The chain links TRBV9 to TRBJ1-6; perhaps TRBD1 as D (6 bases). Germline V CDR1 and CDR2: SGDLS, YYNGEE. V was cut by 0 bases and J by 10 bases, with 11 bases left in between. The CDR3 loop spans 14 amino acids.